The next 10 T cell receptor beta chains were all read from a single sample in a study of cytomegalovirus exposure and HLA in healthy donors. It was with 60 Vbeta and 13 Jbeta primers that the PCR ran. The assay was immunoSEQ multiplex PCR, and TCRdb's table has in-frame clones only and misses some. The sample shows 130,000 to 150,000 clones, and 0.75% to 1% sits with its ten largest clones. What was sequenced was PBMCs. Receptors were obtained from a male donor in good health and CMV-seronegative.

The gene calls are TRBV7-2 and TRBJ1-1, with 7 bases that match TRBD1. Germline V gene sequence: CDR1 SGHTA, CDR2 FQGNSA. After removal of 5 bases from V and 1 base from J, the junction contained 4 bases not matched to a gene. This CDR3 spans 14 amino acids. DNA of the CDR3: TGTGCCAGCAGCCCGCGACAGGGGAACACTGAAGCTTTCTTT. As protein: CASSPRQGNTEAFF.

The V gene is TRBV19, the J gene TRBJ2-5; 9 bases match TRBD1. V was pared by 5 bases and J by 3 bases, with 7 bases of the junction left unmatched. The germline V gene encodes CDR1 LNHDA and CDR2 SQIVND (reference sequence). The CDR3 runs 15 residues. CDR3 nucleotide sequence: TGTGCCAGTAGTGTTTCCGGGACAGGGAAAGAGACCCAGTACTTC. Amino acid sequence: CASSVSGTGKETQYF.

V gene TRBV6-5 combines with J gene TRBJ1-3; no definite D call. The V gene lost 2 bases and the J gene lost 0 bases, with 11 bases spanning the gap. Per germline, CDR1 MNHEY and CDR2 SVGAGI. The CDR3 is 16 residues long. CDR3 nucleotide sequence: TGTGCCAGCAGTTACAACCGCCCGAGCTCTGGAAACACCATATATTTT. Translation gives CASSYNRPSSGNTIYF.

The chain is built from TRBV5-6 and TRBJ1-2, with D possibly TRBD1 on 5 matching bases. The CDR3 length is 15 residues. The germline V gene has CDR1 SGHDT and CDR2 YYEEEE. The ends were cut back, 4 bases at V and 6 bases at J, with 19 bases in the middle. DNA of the CDR3: TGTGCCAGCAGCCCAGCGCCATGGGGCGAGGATGGCTACACCTTC. This codes for CASSPAPWGEDGYTF.

The rearrangement uses TRBV18 and TRBJ2-6; the D gene is possibly TRBD2 (6 bases). The CDR3 is 18 amino acids. Germline V gene data show CDR1 as KGHSH and CDR2 as LQKENI. V lost 6 bases and J lost 0, with 18 bases in between. In DNA, the CDR3 is TGTGCCAGCTCCGAGACCGGGAGCCCTTTCTCTGGGGCCAACGTCCTGACTTTC. Its protein is CASSETGSPFSGANVLTF. The full variable domain, its missing parts supplied by reference TRBV18 and TRBJ2-6, is NAGVMQNPRHLVRRRGQEARLRCSPMKGHSHVYWYRQLPEEGLKFMVYLQKENIIDESGMPKERFSAEFPKEGPSILRIQQVVRGDSAAYFCASSETGSPFSGANVLTFGAGSRLTVL.

V and J are TRBV29-1 and TRBJ2-5, with D perhaps TRBD2 (6 bases). The DNA matches TRBJ2-7 better at its end, which makes the J call doubtful. The CDR3 totals 14 residues. Germline V lookup: CDR1 SQVTM, CDR2 ANQGSEA. The CDR3 DNA follows: TGCAGCGTTGAGGAACCGGGGGAGACCTACGAGCAGTACTTC. Encoded protein: CSVEEPGETYEQYF.

The J gene is TRBJ2-3, the V gene TRBV5-1, with 12 bases fitting TRBD2. V gave up 3 bases and J gave up 1 base; unmatched junction bases: 0. The CDR3 has 15 residues. Germline-derived CDR1 and CDR2 are SGHRS and YFSETQ. CDR3 sequence reads: CASSSSGRGTDTQYF. CDR3 DNA: TGCGCCAGCAGCTCTAGCGGGAGGGGCACAGATACGCAGTATTTT. Full variable domain (remainder filled in from reference TRBV5-1 and TRBJ2-3): KAGVTQTPRYLIKTRGQQVTLSCSPISGHRSVSWYQQTPGQGLQFLFEYFSETQRNKGNFPGRFSGRQFSNSRSEMNVSTLELGDSALYLCASSSSGRGTDTQYFGPGTRLTVL.

The chain links TRBV4-2 to TRBJ1-4, with TRBD1 as a possible D gene (6 bases). In germline, CDR1 is LGHNA, CDR2 YNFKEQ. The CDR3 sequence is 16 residues long. Trimming stripped 0 bases from V and 8 bases from J, with 16 bases between. The CDR3 coding sequence is TGTGCCAGCAGCCAAGATAAGTCCAGGGGTAGGGAAAAACTGTTTTTT. It is translated as CASSQDKSRGREKLFF.

V is TRBV30 and J is TRBJ2-3; no clear D. Germline loops: CDR1 GTSNPN, CDR2 SVGIG (reference sequence). V lost 2 bases and J lost 6, with 12 bases in between. The CDR3 has 13 amino acids. CDR3 DNA sequence: TGTGCCTGGAGTTCCGGGTCGGAGGATACGCAGTATTTT. Translated: CAWSSGSEDTQYF.

The rearrangement joins TRBV14 to TRBJ2-1; D is possibly TRBD1 (6 bases). The germline gives CDR1 SGHDN, CDR2 FVKESK. V gave up 0 bases and J gave up 9 bases, with 18 bases separating them. There are 16 residues in the CDR3. The CDR3 nucleotides are TGTGCCAGCAGCCAAGACTCCCTAGGGGGATTCACTGAGCAGTTCTTC. This codes for CASSQDSLGGFTEQFF.